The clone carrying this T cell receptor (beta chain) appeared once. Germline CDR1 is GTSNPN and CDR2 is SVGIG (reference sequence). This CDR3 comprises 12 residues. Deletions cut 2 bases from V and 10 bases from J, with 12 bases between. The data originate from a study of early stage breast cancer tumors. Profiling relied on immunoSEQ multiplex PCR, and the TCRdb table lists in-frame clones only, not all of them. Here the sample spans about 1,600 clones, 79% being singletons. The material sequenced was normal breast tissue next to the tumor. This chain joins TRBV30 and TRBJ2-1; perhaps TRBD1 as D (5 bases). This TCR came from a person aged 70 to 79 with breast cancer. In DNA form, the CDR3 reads TGTGCCTGGAGTCCCCTAGACAGAGAGCAGTTCTTC. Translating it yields CAWSPLDREQFF. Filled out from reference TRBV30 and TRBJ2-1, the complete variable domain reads SQTIHQWPATLVQPVGSPLSLECTVEGTSNPNLYWYRQAAGRGLQLLFYSVGIGQISSEVPQNLSASRPQDRQFILSSKKLLLSDSGFYLCAWSPLDREQFFGPGTRLTVL.